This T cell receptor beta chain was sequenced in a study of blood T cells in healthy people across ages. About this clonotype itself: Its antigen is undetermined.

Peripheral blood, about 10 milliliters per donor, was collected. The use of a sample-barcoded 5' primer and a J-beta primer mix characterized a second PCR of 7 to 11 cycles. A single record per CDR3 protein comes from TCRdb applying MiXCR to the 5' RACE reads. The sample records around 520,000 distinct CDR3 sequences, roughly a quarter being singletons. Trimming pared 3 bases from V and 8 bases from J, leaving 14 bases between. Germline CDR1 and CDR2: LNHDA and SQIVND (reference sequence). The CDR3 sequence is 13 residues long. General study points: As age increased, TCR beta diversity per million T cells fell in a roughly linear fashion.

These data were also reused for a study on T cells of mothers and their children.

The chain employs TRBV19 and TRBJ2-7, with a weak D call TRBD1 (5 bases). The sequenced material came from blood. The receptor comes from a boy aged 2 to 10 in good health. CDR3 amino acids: CASSIDPGAKQYF. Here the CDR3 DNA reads TGTGCCAGTAGTATCGACCCTGGGGCTAAGCAGTACTTC.